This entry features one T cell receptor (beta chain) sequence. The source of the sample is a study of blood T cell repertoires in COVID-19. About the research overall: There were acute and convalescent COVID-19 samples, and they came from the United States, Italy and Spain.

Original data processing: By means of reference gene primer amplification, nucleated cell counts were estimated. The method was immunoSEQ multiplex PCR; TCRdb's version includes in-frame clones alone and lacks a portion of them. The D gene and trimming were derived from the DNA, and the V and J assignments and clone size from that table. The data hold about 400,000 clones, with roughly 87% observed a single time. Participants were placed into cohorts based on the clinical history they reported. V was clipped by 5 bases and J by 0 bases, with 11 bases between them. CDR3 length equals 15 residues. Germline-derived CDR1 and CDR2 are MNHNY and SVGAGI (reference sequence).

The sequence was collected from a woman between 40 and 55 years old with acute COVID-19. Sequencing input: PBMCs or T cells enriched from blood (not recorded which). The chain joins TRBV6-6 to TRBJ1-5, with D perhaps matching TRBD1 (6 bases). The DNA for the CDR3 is TGTGCCAGCAGTGTGGACAGCTATAGCAATCAGCCCCAGCATTTT. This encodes CASSVDSYSNQPQHF.